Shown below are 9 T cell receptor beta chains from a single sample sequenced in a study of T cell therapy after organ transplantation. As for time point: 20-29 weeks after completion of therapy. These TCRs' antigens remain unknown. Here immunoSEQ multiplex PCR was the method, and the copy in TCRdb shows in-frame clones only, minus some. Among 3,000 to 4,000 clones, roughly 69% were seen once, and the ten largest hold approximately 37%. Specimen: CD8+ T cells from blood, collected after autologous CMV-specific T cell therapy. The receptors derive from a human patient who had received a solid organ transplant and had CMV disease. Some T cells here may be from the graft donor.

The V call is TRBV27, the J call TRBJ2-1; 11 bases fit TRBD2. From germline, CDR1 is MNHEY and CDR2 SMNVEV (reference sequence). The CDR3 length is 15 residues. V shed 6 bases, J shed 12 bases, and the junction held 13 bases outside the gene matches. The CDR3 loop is CASRQGLAGGRGQFF. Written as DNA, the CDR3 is TGTGCCAGCAGACAGGGTCTAGCGGGAGGCCGGGGGCAGTTCTTC.

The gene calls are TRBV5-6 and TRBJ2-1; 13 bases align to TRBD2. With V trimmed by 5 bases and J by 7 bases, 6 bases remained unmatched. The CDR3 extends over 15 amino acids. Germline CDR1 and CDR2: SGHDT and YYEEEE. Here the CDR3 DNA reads TGTGCCAGCAGGCGATGGGGACTAGCGGGGAATGAGCAGTTCTTC. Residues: CASRRWGLAGNEQFF.

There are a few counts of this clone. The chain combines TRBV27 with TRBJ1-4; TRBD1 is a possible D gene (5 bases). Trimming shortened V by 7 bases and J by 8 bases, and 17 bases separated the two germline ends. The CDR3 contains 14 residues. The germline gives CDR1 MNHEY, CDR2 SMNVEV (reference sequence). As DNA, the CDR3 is TGTGCCAGCACCGGGGCTGAGGAGGGGGAAAAACTGTTTTTT. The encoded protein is CASTGAEEGEKLFF.

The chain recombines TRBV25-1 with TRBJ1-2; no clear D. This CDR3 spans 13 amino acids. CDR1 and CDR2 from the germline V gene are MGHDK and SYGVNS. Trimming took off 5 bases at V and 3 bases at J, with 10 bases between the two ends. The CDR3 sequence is CASSPGVHYGYTF. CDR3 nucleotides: TGTGCCAGCAGTCCCGGGGTCCACTATGGCTACACCTTC.

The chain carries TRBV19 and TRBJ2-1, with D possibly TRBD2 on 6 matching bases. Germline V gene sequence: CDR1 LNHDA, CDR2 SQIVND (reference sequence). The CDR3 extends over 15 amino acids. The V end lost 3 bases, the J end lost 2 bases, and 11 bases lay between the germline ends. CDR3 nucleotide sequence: TGTGCCAGTAGTATCGGTAGCGGACCCTACAATGAGCAGTTCTTC. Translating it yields CASSIGSGPYNEQFF.

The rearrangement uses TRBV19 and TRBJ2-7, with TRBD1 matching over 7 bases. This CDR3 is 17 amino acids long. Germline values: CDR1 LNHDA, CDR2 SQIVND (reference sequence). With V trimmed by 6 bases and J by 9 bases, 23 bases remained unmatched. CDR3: CASSGGSYGTDPAGQYF. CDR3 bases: TGTGCCAGTAGCGGCGGTTCGTATGGGACAGACCCTGCAGGGCAGTACTTC.

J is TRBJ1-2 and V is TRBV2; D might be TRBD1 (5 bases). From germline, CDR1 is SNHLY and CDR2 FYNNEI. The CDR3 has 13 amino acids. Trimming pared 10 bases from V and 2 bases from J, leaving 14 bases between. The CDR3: CAIPSAGNYGYTF. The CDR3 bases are TGTGCCATCCCCTCGGCAGGGAACTATGGCTACACCTTC.

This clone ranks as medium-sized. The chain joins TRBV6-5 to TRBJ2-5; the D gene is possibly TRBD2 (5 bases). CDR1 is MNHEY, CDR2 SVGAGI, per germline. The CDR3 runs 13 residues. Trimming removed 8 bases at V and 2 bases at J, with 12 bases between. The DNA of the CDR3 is TGTGCCAGCTGGGAGCAGCCGCAAGAGACCCAGTACTTC. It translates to CASWEQPQETQYF.

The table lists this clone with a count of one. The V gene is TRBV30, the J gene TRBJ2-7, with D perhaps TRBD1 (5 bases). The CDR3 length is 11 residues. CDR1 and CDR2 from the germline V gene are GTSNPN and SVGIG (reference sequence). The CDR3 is CAQGANYEQYF. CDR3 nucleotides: TGTGCGCAAGGGGCTAACTACGAGCAGTACTTC.